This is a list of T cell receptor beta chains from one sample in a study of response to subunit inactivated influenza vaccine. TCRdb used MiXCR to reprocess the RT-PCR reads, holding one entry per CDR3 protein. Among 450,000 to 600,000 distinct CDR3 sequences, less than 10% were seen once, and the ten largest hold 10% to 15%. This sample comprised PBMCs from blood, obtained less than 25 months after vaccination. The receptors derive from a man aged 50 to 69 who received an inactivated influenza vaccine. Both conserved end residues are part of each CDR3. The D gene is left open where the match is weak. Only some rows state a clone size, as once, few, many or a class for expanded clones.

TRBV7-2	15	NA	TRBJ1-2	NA	CASSLEDISNYGYTF	TGTGCCAGCAGCTTAGAGGACATTTCTAACTATGGCTACACCTTC
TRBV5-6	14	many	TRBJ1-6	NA	CASSLAGNNSPLHF	TGTGCCAGCAGCTTGGCGGGGAATAATTCACCCCTCCACTTT
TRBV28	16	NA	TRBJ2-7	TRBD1	CASSLLAGTGGSEQYF	TGTGCCAGCAGTTTACTTGCTGGGACAGGGGGCTCCGAGCAGTACTTC
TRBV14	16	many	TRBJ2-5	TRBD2	CASSQGPSGVAETQYF	TGTGCCAGCAGCCAAGGACCAAGCGGGGTGGCGGAGACCCAGTACTTC
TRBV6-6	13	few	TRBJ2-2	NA	CASSSTETGELFF	TGTGCCAGCAGCTCGACAGAGACCGGGGAGCTGTTTTTT
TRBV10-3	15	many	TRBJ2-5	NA	CAISQGSAKWETQYF	TGTGCCATCAGTCAGGGGTCGGCAAAATGGGAGACCCAGTACTTC
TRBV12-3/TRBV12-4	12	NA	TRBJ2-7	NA	CASSLGTNEQYF	TGTGCCAGCAGTTTGGGGACAAACGAGCAGTACTTC
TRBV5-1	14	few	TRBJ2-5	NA	CASSPPRGVETQYF	TGCGCCAGCAGCCCCCCTCGGGGCGTGGAGACCCAGTACTTC
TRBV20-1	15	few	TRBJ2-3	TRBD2	CSARDRRGSTDTQYF	TGCAGTGCTAGAGATCGGCGGGGGTCCACAGATACGCAGTATTTT
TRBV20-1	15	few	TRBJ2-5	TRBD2	CSAREYLAGVETQYF	TGCAGTGCTAGAGAGTACCTAGCGGGGGTGGAGACCCAGTACTTC
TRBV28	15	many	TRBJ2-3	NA	CASSTRISATDTQYF	TGTGCCAGCAGCACACGGATCAGTGCCACAGATACGCAGTATTTT
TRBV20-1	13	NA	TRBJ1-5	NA	CSANRGMNQPQHF	TGCAGTGCTAACCGCGGGATGAATCAGCCCCAGCATTTT
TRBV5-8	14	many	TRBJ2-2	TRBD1	CASRRQGATGELFF	TGTGCCAGCAGACGACAGGGGGCGACCGGGGAGCTGTTTTTT
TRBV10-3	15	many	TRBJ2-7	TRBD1	CAIAGQGATIYEQYF	TGTGCCATCGCAGGACAGGGGGCGACGATTTACGAGCAGTACTTC
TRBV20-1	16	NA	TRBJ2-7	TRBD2	CSASSPAGGLLYEQYF	TGCAGTGCTAGTTCCCCAGCGGGAGGGCTTCTCTACGAGCAGTACTTC
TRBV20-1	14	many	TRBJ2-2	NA	CSARMGGNTGELFF	TGCAGTGCGCGGATGGGCGGGAACACCGGGGAGCTGTTTTTT
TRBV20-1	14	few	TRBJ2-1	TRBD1	CSAYGRGLGNEQFF	TGCAGTGCTTATGGCAGGGGGCTAGGGAATGAGCAGTTCTTC
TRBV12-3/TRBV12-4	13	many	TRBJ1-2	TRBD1	CASSLAEGAGYTF	TGTGCCAGCTCTCTTGCCGAGGGGGCTGGCTACACCTTC
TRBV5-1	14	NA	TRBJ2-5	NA	CASSLEPDQETQYF	TGCGCCAGCAGCTTGGAACCGGACCAAGAGACCCAGTACTTC
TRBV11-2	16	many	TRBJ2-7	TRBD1	CASSFPKDRGSYEQYF	TGTGCCAGCAGCTTTCCCAAGGACAGGGGCTCCTACGAGCAGTACTTC
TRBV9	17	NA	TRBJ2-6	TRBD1	CASSVVGDRAGANVLTF	TGTGCCAGCAGCGTAGTTGGGGACAGGGCTGGGGCCAACGTCCTGACTTTC
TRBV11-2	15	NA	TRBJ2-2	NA	CASGIRGSVTGELFF	TGTGCCAGCGGTATTAGAGGGTCGGTCACCGGGGAGCTGTTTTTT
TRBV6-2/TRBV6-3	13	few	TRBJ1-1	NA	CASIQPPGGEAFF	TGTGCCAGCATTCAACCCCCGGGGGGTGAAGCTTTCTTT
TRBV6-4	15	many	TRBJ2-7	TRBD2	CASSDTSGRTYEQYF	TGTGCCAGCAGTGACACTAGCGGGAGAACCTACGAGCAGTACTTC
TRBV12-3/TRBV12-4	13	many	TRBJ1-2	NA	CASSLGTGLGYTF	TGTGCCAGCAGTTTAGGGACGGGGCTTGGCTACACCTTC
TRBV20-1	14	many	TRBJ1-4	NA	CSAEGDWVNEKLFF	TGCAGTGCCGAAGGGGATTGGGTTAATGAAAAACTGTTTTTT
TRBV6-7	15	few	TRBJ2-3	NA	CASSYAGGSTDTQYF	TGTGCCAGCAGTTACGCTGGGGGGAGCACAGATACGCAGTATTTT
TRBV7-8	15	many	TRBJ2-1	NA	CASSHHQGAYNEQFF	TGTGCCAGCAGCCACCACCAGGGAGCCTACAATGAGCAGTTCTTC
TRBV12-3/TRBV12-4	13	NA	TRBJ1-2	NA	CASSLAPEYGYTF	TGTGCCAGCAGTTTAGCTCCAGAATATGGCTACACCTTC
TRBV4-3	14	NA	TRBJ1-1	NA	CASSQDRVNTEAFF	TGCGCCAGCAGCCAAGACAGGGTGAACACTGAAGCTTTCTTT
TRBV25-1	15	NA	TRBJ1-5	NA	CASSPRAFKGQPQHF	TGTGCCAGCAGTCCCAGGGCCTTTAAGGGTCAGCCCCAGCATTTT
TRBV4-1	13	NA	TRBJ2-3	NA	CASSQEPTDTQDF	TGCGCCAGCAGCCAAGAACCCACAGATACGCAGGATTTT
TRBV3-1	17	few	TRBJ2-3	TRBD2	CASSQWGGGGSTDTQYF	TGTGCCAGCAGCCAGTGGGGCGGCGGGGGTAGCACAGATACGCAGTATTTT
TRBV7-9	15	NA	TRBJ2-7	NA	CASSHGPRETYEQYF	TGTGCCAGCAGTCACGGTCCCAGGGAGACCTACGAGCAGTACTTC
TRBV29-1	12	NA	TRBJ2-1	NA	CSVPQVDNEQFF	TGCAGCGTTCCCCAGGTGGACAATGAGCAGTTCTTC
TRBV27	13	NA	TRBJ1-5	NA	CASSFSGFQPQHF	TGTGCCAGCAGTTTCTCAGGTTTTCAGCCCCAGCATTTT
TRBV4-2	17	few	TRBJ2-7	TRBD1	CASSQVGQGIGPYEQYF	TGTGCCAGCAGCCAAGTGGGACAGGGGATCGGGCCCTACGAGCAGTACTTC
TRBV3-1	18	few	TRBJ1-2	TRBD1	CASSQERKLGQGADGYTF	TGTGCCAGCAGCCAAGAAAGGAAGTTGGGACAGGGGGCTGATGGCTACACCTTC
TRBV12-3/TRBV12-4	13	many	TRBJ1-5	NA	CASALGHNQPQHF	TGTGCCAGCGCCTTGGGCCACAATCAGCCCCAGCATTTT
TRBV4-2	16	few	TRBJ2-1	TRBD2	CASSQELRGAYNEQFF	TGTGCCAGCAGCCAAGAGTTGCGGGGGGCCTACAATGAGCAGTTCTTC
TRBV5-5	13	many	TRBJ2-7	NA	CASSLSKDYEQYF	TGTGCCAGCAGCTTGAGCAAGGACTACGAGCAGTACTTC
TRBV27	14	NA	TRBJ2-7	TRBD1	CASSRDRATYEQYF	TGTGCCAGTTCCCGGGACAGGGCTACCTACGAGCAGTACTTC
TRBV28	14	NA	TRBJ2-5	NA	CASSLMVGAGTQYF	TGTGCCAGCAGTTTAATGGTAGGGGCCGGGACCCAGTACTTC
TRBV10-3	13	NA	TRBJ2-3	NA	CAISDSAGNTQYF	TGTGCCATCAGTGACTCCGCCGGGAATACGCAGTATTTT
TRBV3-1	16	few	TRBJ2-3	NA	CASSHRSAPTGDTQYF	TGTGCCAGCAGCCACCGAAGTGCCCCGACGGGAGATACGCAGTATTTT
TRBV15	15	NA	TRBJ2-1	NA	CATSAGRLSYNEQFF	TGTGCCACCAGCGCGGGACGGCTCTCCTACAATGAGCAGTTCTTC
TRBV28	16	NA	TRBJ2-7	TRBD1	CASSPRSTGDPYEQYF	TGTGCCAGCAGTCCCCGCTCGACAGGGGATCCCTACGAGCAGTACTTC
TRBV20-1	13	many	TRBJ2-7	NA	CSARRDSPLEQYF	TGCAGTGCTAGACGGGACTCTCCCCTCGAGCAGTACTTC
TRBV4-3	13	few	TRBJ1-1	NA	CASSHPDSYEAFF	TGCGCCAGCAGCCACCCGGACAGTTATGAAGCTTTCTTT
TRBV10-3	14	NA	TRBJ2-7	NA	CAIRAPLPPYEQYF	TGTGCCATCAGGGCCCCACTACCTCCCTACGAGCAGTACTTC
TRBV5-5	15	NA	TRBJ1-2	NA	CASSFPDKTPYGYTF	TGTGCCAGCAGCTTCCCAGACAAGACTCCCTATGGCTACACCTTC
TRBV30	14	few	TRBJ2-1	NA	CARSGDMSYNEQFF	TGTGCCAGAAGTGGGGATATGAGCTACAATGAGCAGTTCTTC
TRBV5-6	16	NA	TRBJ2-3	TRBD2	CASSRTSGTGKDTQYF	TGTGCCAGCAGCCGGACTAGCGGGACTGGTAAAGATACGCAGTATTTT